These 22 T cell receptor beta chains came from one sample sequenced in a study of lymphopenia after photon versus proton radiotherapy (dated by TCRdb to between 2019 and 2020). Library preparation was by the immunoSEQ multiplex PCR assay. Not all clones reach the TCRdb copy of this immuneACCESS table, which keeps in-frame sequences only. Checked studies attribute under half of the gap to unresolved V genes and leave the rest unexplained. For this sample there are tens of thousands of clones; roughly nine tenths appear just once. Together, the top ten hold around 7% of the sample. The sequencing here drew on peripheral blood, taken from a patient treated with proton-based radiotherapy. The receptors here all came from a woman in her 70s with pancreatic cancer. Some clones in this sample may be carry-over from other donors' samples.

As DNA, the CDR3 is TGTGCCAGCAGACAGGGGGCAGGAGAGACCCAGTACTTC. Translating gives CASRQGAGETQYF. The chain recombines TRBV2 with TRBJ2-5; TRBD1 matches at 9 bases. Germline V gene data show CDR1 as SNHLY and CDR2 as FYNNEI. V was clipped by 6 bases and J by 4 bases; unmatched bases: 3. The CDR3 runs 13 residues.

This sequence joins TRBV6-1 and TRBJ1-1, with a weak D call TRBD1 (5 bases). From germline, CDR1 is MNHNS and CDR2 SASEGT. Trimming cost V 1 base and J 3 bases, with 9 bases left between them. The CDR3 has 14 amino acids. The chain's CDR3 is CASSEVGGYTEAFF. The CDR3 DNA sequence: TGTGCCAGCAGTGAAGTTGGGGGTTACACTGAAGCTTTCTTT.

The V call is TRBV9, the J call TRBJ2-1; possibly TRBD2 for D (5 bases). The CDR3 loop spans 13 amino acids. Germline V CDR1 and CDR2: SGDLS, YYNGEE. The V and J ends lost 0 bases and 7 bases respectively, with 8 bases between them. CDR3 in DNA: TGTGCCAGCAGCGTAGGCCTAGCAAATGAGCAGTTCTTC. Translating it yields CASSVGLANEQFF.

This chain joins TRBV5-1 and TRBJ2-5; 8 bases are a match to TRBD2. The CDR3 covers 16 residues. CDR1 is SGHRS and CDR2 is YFSETQ in the germline V gene. V was clipped by 0 bases and J by 2 bases; unmatched bases: 6. The CDR3: CASSLGLAGVQETQYF. In nucleotides, the CDR3 is TGCGCCAGCAGCTTGGGGCTAGCGGGCGTACAAGAGACCCAGTACTTC.

This clone was observed a single time. The chain employs TRBV18 and TRBJ2-7; 8 bases agree with TRBD1. This CDR3 contains 13 residues. Germline V gene lookup returns CDR1 KGHSH and CDR2 LQKENI. Trimming at V came to 4 bases and at J to 5 bases, leaving 4 bases not matched to a gene. CDR3: CASSLGQGNEQYF. In DNA, the CDR3 is TGTGCCAGCTCACTCGGACAGGGCAACGAGCAGTACTTC. Supplemented by reference TRBV18 and TRBJ2-7, the full variable domain reads NAGVMQNPRHLVRRRGQEARLRCSPMKGHSHVYWYRQLPEEGLKFMVYLQKENIIDESGMPKERFSAEFPKEGPSILRIQQVVRGDSAAYFCASSLGQGNEQYFGPGTRLTVT.

This rearrangement joins TRBV5-1 to TRBJ2-6; D gene unclear. Looked up from germline, CDR1 is SGHRS and CDR2 is YFSETQ. V lost 8 bases to trimming and J lost 1 base, with 10 bases between them. This CDR3 is 14 amino acids long. The CDR3 loop is CASDEGSGANVLTF. DNA of the CDR3: TGCGCCAGTGACGAAGGATCTGGGGCCAACGTCCTGACTTTC. Combining the CDR3 with reference TRBV5-1 and TRBJ2-6 gives the whole variable domain KAGVTQTPRYLIKTRGQQVTLSCSPISGHRSVSWYQQTPGQGLQFLFEYFSETQRNKGNFPGRFSGRQFSNSRSEMNVSTLELGDSALYLCASDEGSGANVLTFGAGSRLTVL.

V usage is TRBV30 and J usage is TRBJ2-7; the D gene is possibly TRBD2 (6 bases). This CDR3 has 12 residues. From germline, CDR1 is GTSNPN and CDR2 SVGIG (reference sequence). The V gene lost 4 bases and the J gene lost 3 bases, with 10 bases spanning the gap. CDR3 region: CAWTVGGYEQYF. Here the CDR3 DNA reads TGTGCCTGGACCGTCGGGGGCTACGAGCAGTACTTC.

The chain joins TRBV18 to TRBJ2-7; 11 positions agree with TRBD2. CDR1 and CDR2 (germline): KGHSH, LQKENI. This CDR3 is built from 16 residues. V shed 5 bases, J shed 2 bases, and the junction held 8 bases outside the gene matches. The CDR3 region is CASSNPQTSGTYEQYF. CDR3 in DNA: TGTGCCAGCTCAAACCCCCAGACTAGCGGGACCTACGAGCAGTACTTC.

This clone has more than one count but fewer than ten. This sample also contains other DNA sequences that code for the same CDR3. The gene calls are TRBV11-2 and TRBJ1-1; a weak D match, TRBD1 (6 bases). This CDR3 spans 13 amino acids. Trimming pared 7 bases from V and 1 base from J, leaving 10 bases between. CDR1 is SGHAT and CDR2 is FQNNGV in the germline V gene. The CDR3 is CASMRTANTEAFF. The CDR3 coding sequence is TGTGCCAGCATGCGGACAGCGAACACTGAAGCTTTCTTT.

The V gene is TRBV11-2, the J gene TRBJ1-2; D may be TRBD1 (5 bases). Germline-derived CDR1 and CDR2 are SGHAT and FQNNGV. CDR3 size: 14 residues. The germline V and J ends were trimmed by 1 base and 6 bases, with 12 bases remaining between them. CDR3 in DNA: TGTGCCAGCAGCTTAGGGTCCAGGGTACATGGCTACACCTTC. The encoded protein is CASSLGSRVHGYTF.

This chain links TRBV5-5 with TRBJ1-3; D call uncertain. CDR1 is SGHKS and CDR2 is YYEKEE in the germline V gene (reference sequence). The V gene lost 0 bases and the J gene lost 0 bases, with 7 bases spanning the gap. This CDR3 region has 15 residues. The CDR3, as DNA: TGTGCCAGCAGCTTGGGACTGAGCTCTGGAAACACCATATATTTT. Translation gives CASSLGLSSGNTIYF.

The chain links TRBV2 to TRBJ2-7, with D possibly being TRBD1 (6 bases). With 6 bases removed from V and 7 bases from J, the gap between germline ends came to 22 bases. Per the germline V gene, CDR1 is SNHLY and CDR2 is FYNNEI. The CDR3 spans 15 residues. CDR3 region: CASRREGPGVGEQYF. The CDR3 DNA sequence: TGTGCCAGCAGGCGAGAAGGACCAGGGGTGGGGGAGCAGTACTTC.

J is TRBJ2-3 and V is TRBV5-5; 9 bases map to TRBD2. CDR3 length equals 17 residues. Trimming cost V 4 bases and J 2 bases; bases outside gene matches: 11. CDR1 is SGHKS, CDR2 YYEKEE, per germline (reference sequence). The CDR3 DNA follows: TGTGCCAGCAGCGTTCAGAGGACTAGCGCCTTCACAGATACGCAGTATTTT. This sequence encodes CASSVQRTSAFTDTQYF.

J is TRBJ2-7 and V is TRBV10-3; D ambiguous. This CDR3 is built from 13 residues. From germline, CDR1 is ENHRY and CDR2 SYGVKD. V lost 10 bases to trimming and J lost 4 bases, with 17 bases between them. The CDR3 DNA sequence: TGTGCCACGACGGAAGGCCAGAGGTACGAGCAGTACTTC. Translating it yields CATTEGQRYEQYF.

The chain joins TRBV15 to TRBJ2-6; D possibly uses TRBD1 or TRBD2 (6 bases each). CDR1 is LNHNV and CDR2 is YYDKDF in the germline V gene (reference sequence). V lost 2 bases to trimming and J lost 4 bases, with 15 bases between them. The length of the CDR3 is 17 residues. CDR3 region: CATSRFSGEAGANVLTF. As DNA, the CDR3 is TGTGCCACCAGCAGATTTTCAGGGGAGGCCGGGGCCAACGTCCTGACTTTC. The entire variable domain, with the rest obtained from reference TRBV15 and TRBJ2-6, is as follows: DAMVIQNPRYQVTQFGKPVTLSCSQTLNHNVMYWYQQKSSQAPKLLFHYYDKDFNNEADTPDNFQSRRPNTSFCFLDIRSPGLGDTAMYLCATSRFSGEAGANVLTFGAGSRLTVL.

This sequence joins TRBV7-2 and TRBJ1-1; D perhaps matches TRBD1 (5 bases). Germline V gene data show CDR1 as SGHTA and CDR2 as FQGNSA. The V end lost 8 bases, the J end lost 4 bases, and 14 bases lay between the germline ends. CDR3 size: 13 residues. CDR3 in DNA: TGTGCCAGCTCCCGGGGGGTGGCCACTGAAGCTTTCTTT. It is translated as CASSRGVATEAFF.

This clone was seen more than once but under ten times. The chain joins TRBV30 to TRBJ1-2; D ambiguous. Germline-derived CDR1 and CDR2 are GTSNPN and SVGIG (reference sequence). The CDR3 spans 13 residues. V was shortened by 0 bases and J by 4 bases, with 9 bases between the two germline ends. The CDR3 here is CAWSVTGTYGYTF. The DNA for the CDR3 is TGTGCCTGGAGTGTAACGGGCACCTATGGCTACACCTTC.

This clone has only one observation. The rearrangement joins TRBV10-2 to TRBJ2-7, with 11 bases aligning to TRBD2. The trim removed 7 bases at V and 2 bases at J, leaving 4 bases unmatched. Germline lookup yields CDR1 WSHSY and CDR2 SAAADI. There are 14 residues in the CDR3. The CDR3 DNA follows: TGCGCCAGCAAACTTAGCGGGAGGGCCTACGAGCAGTACTTC. Its translation is CASKLSGRAYEQYF.

This chain links TRBV6-1 with TRBJ2-1; TRBD1 might be the D (6 bases). The CDR3 is 14 amino acids. Trimming removed 1 base from V and 5 bases from J, with 9 bases in between. Germline CDR1 MNHNS, CDR2 SASEGT. As DNA, the CDR3 is TGTGCCAGCAGTGAAGGGACAGCTAACAATGAGCAGTTCTTC. Translation gives CASSEGTANNEQFF.

This chain links TRBV2 with TRBJ1-6; 7 bases map to TRBD1. CDR1 and CDR2 from the germline V gene are SNHLY and FYNNEI. V lost 7 bases, J lost 7 bases, and 13 bases stayed unmatched. The CDR3 is made up of 16 amino acids. The CDR3: CASTPKFDRENSPLHF. In DNA form, the CDR3 reads TGTGCCAGCACCCCCAAATTCGACAGGGAGAATTCACCCCTCCACTTT.

The V gene is TRBV14, the J gene TRBJ2-1; possibly TRBD2 for D (5 bases). Germline CDR1 is SGHDN and CDR2 is FVKESK. The CDR3 spans 14 residues. V was trimmed by 1 base and J by 4 bases, leaving 8 bases between them. The CDR3 DNA reads TGTGCCAGCAGCCAAGGGACTCCTTACAATGAGCAGTTCTTC. Its protein is CASSQGTPYNEQFF. Using reference TRBV14 and TRBJ2-1 for the parts outside the CDR3, the full variable domain is EAGVTQFPSHSVIEKGQTVTLRCDPISGHDNLYWYRRVMGKEIKFLLHFVKESKQDESGMPNNRFLAERTGGTYSTLKVQPAELEDSGVYFCASSQGTPYNEQFFGPGTRLTVL.

The rearrangement uses TRBV21-1 and TRBJ1-2; TRBD1, as called in the table, went unchecked against the DNA. TRBV21-1 is a pseudogene locus. The CDR3 sequence is 14 residues long. This CDR3 reads CASSNSTGPYGYTF. CDR3 nucleotides: TGTGCCAGCAGCAATTCCACAGGGCCCTATGGCTACACCTTC.